The sequence of this T cell receptor (beta chain) was determined in a study of post-analysis software for immune sequencing data. cDNA libraries of TCR beta carried unique molecular identifiers. Each batch of roughly 0.95 to 10 million T cells produced 490,000 or so cDNA molecules. One entry per CDR3 protein results from TCRdb running MiXCR on the PCR reads. The sample contains a few hundred thousand distinct CDR3 sequences, around 37% of which appear only once. Study-level points and caveats: There were about five TRBV segments more frequent in patients than controls, and TRBV5-6, TRBV5-1 and TRBV20-1 were among them.

About this clonotype: The antigen is unknown.

CDR3 size: 15 residues. Trimming took off 2 bases at V and 4 bases at J, with 14 bases between the two ends. CDR1 is MDHEN, CDR2 SYDVKM, per germline. Sequencing was done on a sample of blood. The V gene is TRBV28, the J gene TRBJ1-2, with D maybe TRBD1 (5 bases). The clonotype originates from a girl between 5 and 17 years old with multiple sclerosis. The CDR3 DNA sequence: TGTGCCAGCAGTTTAATCGGGGCGGGACGCTATGGCTACACCTTC. As protein: CASSLIGAGRYGYTF.